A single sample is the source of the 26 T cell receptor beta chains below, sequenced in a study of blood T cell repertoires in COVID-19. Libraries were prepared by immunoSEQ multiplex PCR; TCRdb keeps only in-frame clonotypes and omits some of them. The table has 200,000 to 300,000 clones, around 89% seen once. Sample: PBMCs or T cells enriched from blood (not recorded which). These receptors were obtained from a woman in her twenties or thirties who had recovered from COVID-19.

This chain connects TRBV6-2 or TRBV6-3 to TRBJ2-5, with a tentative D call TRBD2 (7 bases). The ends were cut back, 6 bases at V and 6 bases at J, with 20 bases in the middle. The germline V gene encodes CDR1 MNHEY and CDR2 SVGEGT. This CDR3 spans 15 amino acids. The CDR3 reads CASSSRLARGQTQYF. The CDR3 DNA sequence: TGTGCCAGCAGCTCGCGACTAGCCCGGGGGCAGACCCAGTACTTC.

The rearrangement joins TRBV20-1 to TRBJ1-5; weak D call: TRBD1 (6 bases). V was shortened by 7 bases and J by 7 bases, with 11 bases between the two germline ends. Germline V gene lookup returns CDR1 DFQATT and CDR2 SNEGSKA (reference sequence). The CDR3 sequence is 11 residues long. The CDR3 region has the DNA TGCAGTGTGCCGCAGGGGCAGCCCCAGCATTTT. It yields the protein CSVPQGQPQHF.

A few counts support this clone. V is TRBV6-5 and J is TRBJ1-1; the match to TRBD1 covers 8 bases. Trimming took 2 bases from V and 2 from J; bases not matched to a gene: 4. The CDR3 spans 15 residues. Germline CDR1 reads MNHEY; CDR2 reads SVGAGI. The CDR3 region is CASSYPAGGNTEAFF. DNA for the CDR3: TGTGCCAGCAGTTACCCTGCAGGGGGCAACACTGAAGCTTTCTTT.

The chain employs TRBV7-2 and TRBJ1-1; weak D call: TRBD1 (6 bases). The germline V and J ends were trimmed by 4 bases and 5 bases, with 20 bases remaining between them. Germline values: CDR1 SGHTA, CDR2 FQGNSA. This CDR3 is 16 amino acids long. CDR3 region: CASSSMGPPRGTEAFF. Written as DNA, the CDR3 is TGTGCCAGCAGCTCGATGGGACCGCCGAGGGGGACTGAAGCTTTCTTT.

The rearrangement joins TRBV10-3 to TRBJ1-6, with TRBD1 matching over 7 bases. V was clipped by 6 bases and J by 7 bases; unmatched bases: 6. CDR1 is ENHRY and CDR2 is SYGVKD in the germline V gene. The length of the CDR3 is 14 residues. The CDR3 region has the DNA TGTGCCATCAGACCGGGACAGACAAATTCACCCCTCCACTTT. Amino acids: CAIRPGQTNSPLHF.

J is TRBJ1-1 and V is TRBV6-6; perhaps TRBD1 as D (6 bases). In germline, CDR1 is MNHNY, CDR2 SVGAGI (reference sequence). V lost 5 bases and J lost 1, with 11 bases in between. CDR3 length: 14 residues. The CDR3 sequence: CASSTGHRNTEAFF. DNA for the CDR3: TGTGCCAGCAGTACGGGACACAGGAACACTGAAGCTTTCTTT.

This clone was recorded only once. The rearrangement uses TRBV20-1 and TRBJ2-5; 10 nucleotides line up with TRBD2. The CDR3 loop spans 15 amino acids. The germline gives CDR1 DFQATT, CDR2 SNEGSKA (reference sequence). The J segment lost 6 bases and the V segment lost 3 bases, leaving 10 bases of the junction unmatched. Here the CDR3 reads CSASSYLAGAKTQYF. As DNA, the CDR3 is TGCAGTGCTAGTTCTTATCTAGCGGGAGCGAAGACCCAGTACTTC.

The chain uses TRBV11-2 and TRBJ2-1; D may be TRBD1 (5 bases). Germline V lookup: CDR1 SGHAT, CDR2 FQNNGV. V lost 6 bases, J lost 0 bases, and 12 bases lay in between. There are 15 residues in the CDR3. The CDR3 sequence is CASREQVSSYNEQFF. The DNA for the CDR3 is TGTGCCAGCAGGGAACAGGTCAGCTCCTACAATGAGCAGTTCTTC.

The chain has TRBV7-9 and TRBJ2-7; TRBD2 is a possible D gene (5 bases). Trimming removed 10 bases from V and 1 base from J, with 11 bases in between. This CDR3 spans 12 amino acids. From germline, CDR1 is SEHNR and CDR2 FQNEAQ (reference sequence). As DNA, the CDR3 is TGTGCCACCGTAGGAGGATCCTACGAGCAGTACTTC. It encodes CATVGGSYEQYF. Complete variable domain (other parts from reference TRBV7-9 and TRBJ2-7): DTGVSQNPRHKITKRGQNVTFRCDPISEHNRLYWYRQTLGQGPEFLTYFQNEAQLEKSRLLSDRFSAERPKGSFSTLEIQRTEQGDSAMYLCATVGGSYEQYFGPGTRLTVT.

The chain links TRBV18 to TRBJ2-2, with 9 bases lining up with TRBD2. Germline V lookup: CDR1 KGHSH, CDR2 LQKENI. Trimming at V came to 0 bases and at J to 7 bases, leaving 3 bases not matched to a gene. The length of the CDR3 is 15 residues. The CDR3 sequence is CASSPPSGSGGELFF. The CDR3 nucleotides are TGTGCCAGCTCACCACCTAGCGGGAGCGGCGGGGAGCTGTTTTTT.

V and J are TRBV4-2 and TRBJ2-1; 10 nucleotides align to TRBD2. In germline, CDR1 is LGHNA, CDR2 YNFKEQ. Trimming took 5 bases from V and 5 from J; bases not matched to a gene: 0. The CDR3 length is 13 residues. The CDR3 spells CASSGLADNEQFF. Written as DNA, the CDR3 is TGTGCCAGCAGCGGACTAGCGGACAATGAGCAGTTCTTC.

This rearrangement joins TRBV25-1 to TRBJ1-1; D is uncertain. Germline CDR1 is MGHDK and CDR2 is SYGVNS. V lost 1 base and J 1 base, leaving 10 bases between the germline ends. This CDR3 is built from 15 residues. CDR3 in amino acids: CASSEFGAENTEAFF. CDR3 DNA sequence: TGTGCCAGCAGTGAATTTGGAGCAGAGAACACTGAAGCTTTCTTT.

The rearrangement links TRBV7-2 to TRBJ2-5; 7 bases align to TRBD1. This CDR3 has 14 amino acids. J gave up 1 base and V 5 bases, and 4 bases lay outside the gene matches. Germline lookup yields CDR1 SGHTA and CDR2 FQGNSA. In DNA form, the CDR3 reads TGTGCCAGCAGCCAGGACAGGCTCCAAGAGACCCAGTACTTC. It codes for CASSQDRLQETQYF.

The CDR3 DNA reads as TGTGCCATCAGTGAGTATAGGGGGGAGCAGTACTTC. It encodes CAISEYRGEQYF. V and J are TRBV10-3 and TRBJ2-7; tentatively, D is TRBD1 (6 bases). The CDR3 spans 12 residues. Trimming cost V 1 base and J 7 bases, with 8 bases left between them. CDR1 and CDR2 (germline): ENHRY, SYGVKD.

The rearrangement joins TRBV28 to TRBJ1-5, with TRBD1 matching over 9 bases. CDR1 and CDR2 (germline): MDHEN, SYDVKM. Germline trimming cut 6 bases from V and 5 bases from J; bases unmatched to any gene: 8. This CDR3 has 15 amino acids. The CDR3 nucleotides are TGTGCCAGCAGCCAAGGACGGACAGGGGATCAGCCCCAGCATTTT. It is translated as CASSQGRTGDQPQHF.

The DNA for the CDR3 is TGTGCCAGCAGTTTGGATGTAGCCTCTGGAAACACCATATATTTT. It encodes CASSLDVASGNTIYF. V usage is TRBV28 and J usage is TRBJ1-3; no reliable D call. Trimming pared 3 bases from V and 0 bases from J, leaving 9 bases between. Germline V lookup: CDR1 MDHEN, CDR2 SYDVKM. The CDR3 is 15 amino acids.

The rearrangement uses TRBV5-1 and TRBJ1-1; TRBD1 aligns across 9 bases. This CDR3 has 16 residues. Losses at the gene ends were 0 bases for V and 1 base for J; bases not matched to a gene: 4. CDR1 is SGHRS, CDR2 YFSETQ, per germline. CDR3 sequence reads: CASSLAPGQGNTEAFF. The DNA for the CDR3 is TGCGCCAGCAGCTTGGCTCCGGGACAGGGGAACACTGAAGCTTTCTTT. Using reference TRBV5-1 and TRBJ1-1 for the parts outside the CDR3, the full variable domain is KAGVTQTPRYLIKTRGQQVTLSCSPISGHRSVSWYQQTPGQGLQFLFEYFSETQRNKGNFPGRFSGRQFSNSRSEMNVSTLELGDSALYLCASSLAPGQGNTEAFFGQGTRLTVV.

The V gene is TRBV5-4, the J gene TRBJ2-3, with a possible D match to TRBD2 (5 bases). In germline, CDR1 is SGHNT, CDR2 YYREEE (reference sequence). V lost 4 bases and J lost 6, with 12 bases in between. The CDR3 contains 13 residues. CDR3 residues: CASSPSLLDTQYF. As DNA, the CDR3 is TGTGCCAGCAGCCCTAGCCTCCTGGATACGCAGTATTTT.

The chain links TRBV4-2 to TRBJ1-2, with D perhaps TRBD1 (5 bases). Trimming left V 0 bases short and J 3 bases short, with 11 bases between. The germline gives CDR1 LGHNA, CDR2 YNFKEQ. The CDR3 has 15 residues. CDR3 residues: CASSQDQGTHYGYTF. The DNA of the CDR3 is TGTGCCAGCAGCCAAGATCAGGGCACCCACTATGGCTACACCTTC.

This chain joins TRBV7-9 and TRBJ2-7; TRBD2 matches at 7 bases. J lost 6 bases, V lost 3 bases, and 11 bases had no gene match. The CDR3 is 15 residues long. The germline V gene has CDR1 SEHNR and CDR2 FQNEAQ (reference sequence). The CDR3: CASSFSGEGRSEQYF. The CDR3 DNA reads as TGTGCCAGCAGCTTCTCGGGGGAGGGCCGTAGCGAGCAGTACTTC. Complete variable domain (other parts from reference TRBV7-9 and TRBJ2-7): DTGVSQNPRHKITKRGQNVTFRCDPISEHNRLYWYRQTLGQGPEFLTYFQNEAQLEKSRLLSDRFSAERPKGSFSTLEIQRTEQGDSAMYLCASSFSGEGRSEQYFGPGTRLTVT.

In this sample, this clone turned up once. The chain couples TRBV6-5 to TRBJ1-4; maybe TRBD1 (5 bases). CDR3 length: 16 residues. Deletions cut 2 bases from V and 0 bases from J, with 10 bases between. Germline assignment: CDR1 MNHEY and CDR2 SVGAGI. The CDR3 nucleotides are TGTGCCAGCAGTTACAGGCAGGGTGCAACTAATGAAAAACTGTTTTTT. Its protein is CASSYRQGATNEKLFF.

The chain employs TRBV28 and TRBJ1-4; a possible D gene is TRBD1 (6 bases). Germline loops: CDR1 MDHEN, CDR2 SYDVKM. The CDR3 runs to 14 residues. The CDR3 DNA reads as TGTGTTGCGGCGGATGGGACACGTAATGAAAAACTGTTTTTT. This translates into CVAADGTRNEKLFF.

In nucleotides, the CDR3 is TGTGCCAGCAGCTTAGGGACTAGCGGGAGAACAGAGACCCAGTACTTC. This codes for CASSLGTSGRTETQYF. V and J are TRBV7-6 and TRBJ2-5; 13 nucleotides align to TRBD2. This CDR3 region has 16 residues. From germline, CDR1 is SGHVS and CDR2 FNYEAQ. J lost 4 bases, V lost 1 base, and 3 bases had no gene match.

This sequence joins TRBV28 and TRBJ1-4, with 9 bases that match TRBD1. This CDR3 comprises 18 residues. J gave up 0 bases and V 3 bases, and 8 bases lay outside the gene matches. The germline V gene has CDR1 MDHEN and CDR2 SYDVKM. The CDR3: CASSFFRTGDATNEKLFF. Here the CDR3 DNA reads TGTGCCAGCAGTTTCTTCAGGACAGGGGATGCAACTAATGAAAAACTGTTTTTT. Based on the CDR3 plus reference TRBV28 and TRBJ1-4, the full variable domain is DVKVTQSSRYLVKRTGEKVFLECVQDMDHENMFWYRQDPGLGLRLIYFSYDVKMKEKGDIPEGYSVSREKKERFSLILESASTNQTSMYLCASSFFRTGDATNEKLFFGSGTQLSVL.

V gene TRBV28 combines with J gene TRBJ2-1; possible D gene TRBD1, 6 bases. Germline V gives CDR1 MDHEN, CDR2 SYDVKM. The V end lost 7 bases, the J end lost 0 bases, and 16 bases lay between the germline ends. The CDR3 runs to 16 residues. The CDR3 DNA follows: TGTGCCAGCACCCCGGGGACATTCTCCTCCTACAATGAGCAGTTCTTC. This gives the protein CASTPGTFSSYNEQFF.

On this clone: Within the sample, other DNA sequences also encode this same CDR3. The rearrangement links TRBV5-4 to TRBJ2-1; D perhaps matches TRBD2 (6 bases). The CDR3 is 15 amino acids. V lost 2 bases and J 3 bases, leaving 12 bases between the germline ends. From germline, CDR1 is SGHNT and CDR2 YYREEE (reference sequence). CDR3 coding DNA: TGTGCCAGCAGCTTAAGCGGGTCTAGCTACAATGAGCAGTTCTTC. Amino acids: CASSLSGSSYNEQFF.